These 17 T cell receptor beta chains came from one sample sequenced in a study of type 1 and type 2 diabetes patients. Amplification started from genomic DNA. Amplification of the beta chain CDR3 used 30 forward and 13 reverse multiplex primers. Using its own MiXCR run on the multiplex PCR reads, TCRdb lists one record per CDR3 protein. The repertoire consists of fewer than 300,000 distinct CDR3 sequences, with approximately 45% occurring once and the leading ten covering roughly an eighth. Sequenced material: peripheral blood mononuclear cells (PBMCs). These receptors came from a man aged 18 to 30 with type 2 diabetes.

The table lists this clonotype with many counts. The chain employs TRBV2 and TRBJ1-2; possible D gene TRBD1, 6 bases. CDR1 and CDR2 from the germline V gene are SNHLY and FYNNEI. The V end lost 1 base, the J end lost 5 bases, and 14 bases lay between the germline ends. This CDR3 is 15 amino acids long. For the CDR3, the DNA is TGTGCCAGCAGTGAAGTACAGGGTGTGTTATATGGCTACACCTTC. Its translation is CASSEVQGVLYGYTF.

This chain uses TRBV10-3 with TRBJ2-1; D is ambiguous. The ends were cut back, 3 bases at V and 3 bases at J, with 18 bases in the middle. Germline loops: CDR1 ENHRY, CDR2 SYGVKD. CDR3 length: 17 amino acids. CDR3 nucleotide sequence: TGTGCCATCAGTGACGCCTTGAGGCGTCGGGTCTACAATGAGCAGTTCTTC. Its protein is CAISDALRRRVYNEQFF.

This clonotype was observed a few times. V and J are TRBV29-1 and TRBJ1-2; D unclear. The CDR3 covers 13 residues. The germline V gene has CDR1 SQVTM and CDR2 ANQGSEA. V lost 4 bases and J lost 0, with 9 bases in between. In DNA, the CDR3 is TGCAGCGTTGGAACGGATACTAACTATGGCTACACCTTC. This encodes CSVGTDTNYGYTF.

The chain has TRBV7-3 and TRBJ1-5; maybe TRBD1 (5 bases). V gave up 1 base and J gave up 7 bases, with 8 bases separating them. The CDR3 length is 13 residues. Germline-derived CDR1 and CDR2 are SGHTA and FQGTGA. CDR3 nucleotides: TGTGCCAGCAGCTTAAACTGGGGGCAGCCCCAGCATTTT. This encodes CASSLNWGQPQHF.

The V call is TRBV12-3 or TRBV12-4, the J call TRBJ1-5; D call uncertain. Trimming took off 6 bases at V and 6 bases at J, with 9 bases between the two ends. The CDR3 consists of 12 residues. CDR3 in DNA: TGTGCCAGCAGCTCGGAGGGTCAGCCCCAGCATTTT. Protein: CASSSEGQPQHF.

This clonotype was counted many times. This sequence joins TRBV18 and TRBJ2-7; 8 bases map to TRBD1. CDR1 is KGHSH, CDR2 LQKENI, per germline. This CDR3 is 15 amino acids long. V trimming: 1 base; J trimming: 3 bases; junction bases outside the gene matches: 5. The CDR3 nucleotides are TGTGCCAGCTCACCACAAGGACAGGGTATCTACGAGCAGTACTTC. Amino acids: CASSPQGQGIYEQYF.

This clonotype was picked up a small number of times. This chain links TRBV7-2 with TRBJ2-5, with 7 bases matching TRBD2. The CDR3 length is 16 residues. V was pared by 5 bases and J by 1 base, with 10 bases of the junction left unmatched. Germline CDR1 is SGHTA and CDR2 is FQGNSA. This chain's CDR3 is CASSQRDYPTQETQYF. CDR3 sequence (DNA): TGTGCCAGCAGCCAAAGGGACTACCCAACCCAAGAGACCCAGTACTTC.

The chain joins TRBV7-2 to TRBJ2-1, with 8 bases matching TRBD2. V shed 5 bases, J shed 6 bases, and the junction held 15 bases outside the gene matches. Germline V gene lookup returns CDR1 SGHTA and CDR2 FQGNSA. This CDR3 has 17 residues. CDR3 amino acids: CASSPRGASFIANEQFF. The CDR3 DNA reads as TGTGCCAGCAGCCCGCGGGGGGCTAGCTTCATCGCCAATGAGCAGTTCTTC.

The chain joins TRBV7-2 to TRBJ1-5, with D uncertain. Trimming pared 5 bases from V and 3 bases from J, leaving 8 bases between. The CDR3 runs to 13 residues. Germline lookup yields CDR1 SGHTA and CDR2 FQGNSA. Here the CDR3 DNA reads TGTGCCAGCAGCGCGGGGTACAATCAGCCCCAGCATTTT. It specifies CASSAGYNQPQHF.

This clonotype was seen ten or more times. J is TRBJ1-2 and V is TRBV6-6; 7 bases align to TRBD1. The junction had 10 bases not matched to a gene; V was cut back by 7 bases and J by 5 bases. Per germline, CDR1 MNHNY and CDR2 SVGAGI (reference sequence). This CDR3 is 14 amino acids long. CDR3 protein: CASNLLKQGYGYTF. In DNA form, the CDR3 reads TGTGCCAGCAACTTATTAAAACAGGGGTATGGCTACACCTTC.

This chain joins TRBV19 and TRBJ1-1; TRBD1 matches 9 bases. The CDR3 length is 17 residues. V shed 5 bases, J shed 2 bases, and the junction held 12 bases outside the gene matches. Germline CDR1 reads LNHDA; CDR2 reads SQIVND (reference sequence). This CDR3 reads CASSSKNRGRVNTEAFF. The CDR3 DNA sequence: TGTGCCAGTAGTTCCAAAAACAGGGGGCGCGTTAACACTGAAGCTTTCTTT. The whole variable domain, filled in from reference TRBV19 and TRBJ1-1, reads DGGITQSPKYLFRKEGQNVTLSCEQNLNHDAMYWYRQDPGQGLRLIYYSQIVNDFQKGDIAEGYSVSREKKESFPLTVTSAQKNPTAFYLCASSSKNRGRVNTEAFFGQGTRLTVV.

This clonotype has more than one count but fewer than ten. The V call is TRBV24-1, the J call TRBJ2-1; 10 nucleotides agree with TRBD2. J was trimmed by 7 bases and V by 7 bases; bases with no gene match: 6. Germline V gives CDR1 KGHDR, CDR2 SFDVKD. The CDR3 has 14 amino acids. The CDR3 nucleotides read TGTGCCACCAGAGGGACTAGCGATATGAATGAGCAGTTCTTC. Translating it yields CATRGTSDMNEQFF.

This clonotype was detected ten times or more. The rearrangement uses TRBV10-3 and TRBJ1-4, with 8 bases identical to TRBD1. V dropped 2 bases and J dropped 5; count of bases not matched to a gene: 4. CDR1 and CDR2 from the germline V gene are ENHRY and SYGVKD. The CDR3 loop spans 15 amino acids. CDR3 sequence (DNA): TGTGCCATCAGTGAGGACAGGGGTCAAAATGAAAAACTGTTTTTT. This sequence encodes CAISEDRGQNEKLFF.

Comment on this clonotype: A much larger clone lies one base from this, so it may be a read error. CDR3 loop: CASSADRGHYEQYF. The CDR3 DNA follows: TGTGCCAGCAGCGCGGACAGGGGACACTACGAGCAGTACTTC. V and J are TRBV7-3 and TRBJ2-7, with 9 nucleotides matching TRBD1. Germline CDR1 reads SGHTA; CDR2 reads FQGTGA. CDR3 length equals 14 residues. Trimming cost V 5 bases and J 3 bases; bases outside gene matches: 5.

This clonotype has only one observation. The chain has TRBV9 and TRBJ2-5; 9 nucleotides line up with TRBD2. The CDR3 has 15 amino acids. V shed 4 bases, J shed 3 bases, and the junction held 7 bases outside the gene matches. Germline lookup yields CDR1 SGDLS and CDR2 YYNGEE. The CDR3 DNA is TGTGCCAGCAGCCAATCAGCGGGAGGAAAAGAGACCCAGTACTTC. Encoded protein: CASSQSAGGKETQYF. Full variable domain (outside the CDR3, taken from reference TRBV9 and TRBJ2-5): DSGVTQTPKHLITATGQRVTLRCSPRSGDLSVYWYQQSLDQGLQFLIQYYNGEERAKGNILERFSAQQFPDLHSELNLSSLELGDSALYFCASSQSAGGKETQYFGPGTRLLVL.

Regarding this clonotype: Because it lacks the conserved phenylalanine or tryptophan at the end, this CDR3 is likely a read error. This CDR3 is CASSLRSVKTQYY. For the CDR3, the DNA is TGCGCCAGCAGCTTGCGATCTGTCAAGACCCAGTACTAC. The chain uses TRBV5-1 and TRBJ2-5; no clear D gene. The CDR3 totals 13 residues. Per germline, CDR1 SGHRS and CDR2 YFSETQ. V lost 1 base and J lost 6, with 10 bases in between.

V gene TRBV5-1 combines with J gene TRBJ1-6; D unclear. In germline, CDR1 is SGHRS, CDR2 YFSETQ. Trimming removed 2 bases from V and 7 bases from J, with 13 bases in between. This CDR3 has 15 residues. In DNA, the CDR3 is TGCGCCAGCAGCTTCACCGACCGCGAGAATTCACCCCTCCACTTT. Its protein is CASSFTDRENSPLHF.